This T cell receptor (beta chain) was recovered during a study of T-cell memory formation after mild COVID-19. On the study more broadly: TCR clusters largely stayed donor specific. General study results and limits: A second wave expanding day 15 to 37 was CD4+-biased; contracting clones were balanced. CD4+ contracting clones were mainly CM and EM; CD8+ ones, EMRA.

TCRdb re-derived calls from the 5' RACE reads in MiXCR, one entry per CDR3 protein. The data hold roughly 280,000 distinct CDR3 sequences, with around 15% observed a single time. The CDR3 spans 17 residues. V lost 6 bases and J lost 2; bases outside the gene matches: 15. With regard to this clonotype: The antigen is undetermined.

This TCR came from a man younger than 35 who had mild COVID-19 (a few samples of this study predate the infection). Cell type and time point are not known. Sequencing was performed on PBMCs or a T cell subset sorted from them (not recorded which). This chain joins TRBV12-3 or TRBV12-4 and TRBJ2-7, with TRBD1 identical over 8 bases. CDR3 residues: CASSPSPGQGSPYEQYF. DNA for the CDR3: TGTGCCAGCAGCCCATCTCCCGGACAGGGATCCCCCTACGAGCAGTACTTC.